This T cell receptor (beta chain) was sequenced during a study of CD8 T cells in ankylosing spondylitis. CDR1 is LNHNV and CDR2 is YYDKDF in the germline V gene (reference sequence). The CDR3 contains 14 residues. Deletions cut 4 bases from V and 4 bases from J, with 11 bases between. Preparation of TCR beta libraries was done by quantitative 5'-RACE with molecular barcodes. Each CDR3 protein is one row after TCRdb ran MiXCR on the 5' RACE reads. The sample has around 300,000 distinct CDR3 sequences; less than 25% are singletons. Turning to this clonotype: What it binds is unknown.

Study observations and caveats: Typical of ankylosing spondylitis blood, it appeared, was a TCR beta motif of fewer than ten highly homologous variants.

Sample: blood, either unsorted or a sorted T cell fraction (not recorded which). The sequence came from a female donor with ankylosing spondylitis or in good health (not recorded which). The genes are TRBV15 and TRBJ2-1, with a tentative D call TRBD1 (6 bases). The CDR3 coding sequence is TGTGCCACCAGCAAACAGGGAAGTTACAATGAGCAGTTCTTC. Translated, it gives CATSKQGSYNEQFF.